This TCR beta chain was found in a study of long-term antiretroviral therapy in people with HIV. A v3.0 immunoSEQ assay was performed at survey level. The assay was immunoSEQ multiplex PCR, and TCRdb's table has in-frame clones only and misses some. The sample lists roughly 38,000 clones, approximately 80% occurring once. Germline CDR1 and CDR2: MDHEN and SYDVKM. V was cut by 8 bases and J by 5 bases, with 12 bases left in between. CDR3 length equals 12 residues. This TCR derives from a man between 18 and 29 years old with HIV. Sequenced here: unsorted PBMCs, sampled 0.3 years after starting antiretroviral therapy. The rearrangement links TRBV28 to TRBJ2-5, with a weak D call TRBD2 (6 bases). The CDR3 loop is CASGGPLETQYF. The CDR3 region has the DNA TGTGCCAGCGGAGGGCCCCTGGAGACCCAGTACTTC.